Presented here are 30 T cell receptor beta chains from one specimen sequenced in a study of CD8 T cells in Susac syndrome. RNA in amounts of roughly 0.5 to 1 ug was reverse transcribed with random hexamers. MiXCR, run by TCRdb on the immunoSEQ multiplex PCR reads, gives a single entry per CDR3 protein. The table lists 75,000 to 100,000 distinct CDR3 sequences, 94% of them singletons. The specimen sequenced was CD8+ T cells from PBMCs. Receptor source: a human donor with Susac syndrome.

The chain couples TRBV12-5 to TRBJ1-2, with 7 positions matching TRBD1. Germline V gives CDR1 LGHNT, CDR2 FRNRAP. The V gene end was trimmed by 5 bases and the J gene end by 4 bases; junction bases not matched to a gene: 7. The CDR3 is 14 residues long. The CDR3 region is CASGVSGTAYGYTF. The CDR3 DNA reads TGTGCTAGTGGTGTCTCCGGGACAGCCTATGGCTACACCTTC.

The rearrangement links TRBV11-1 to TRBJ2-7; D remains ambiguous. The germline CDR1 and CDR2 sequences are SGHAT and FQDESV (reference sequence). The CDR3 loop spans 11 amino acids. V was cut by 5 bases and J by 0 bases, with 2 bases left in between. CDR3 loop: CASSRSYEQYF. The DNA for the CDR3 is TGTGCCAGCAGCCGCTCCTACGAGCAGTACTTC.

The rearrangement joins TRBV19 to TRBJ2-7, with no clear D. Germline V gives CDR1 LNHDA, CDR2 SQIVND (reference sequence). This CDR3 contains 12 residues. V was pared by 5 bases and J by 0 bases, with 5 bases between. CDR3 loop: CASSLNSYEQYF. The CDR3 DNA reads TGTGCCAGTAGTCTTAACTCCTACGAGCAGTACTTC.

This chain connects TRBV7-9 to TRBJ1-1; 10 positions match TRBD1. The CDR3 runs to 13 residues. Germline V lookup: CDR1 SEHNR, CDR2 FQNEAQ (reference sequence). Trimming took 6 bases from V and 4 from J; bases not matched to a gene: 2. The CDR3 here is CASRRTGGTEAFF. DNA for the CDR3: TGTGCCAGCAGGAGGACAGGGGGCACTGAAGCTTTCTTT. The variable domain in full, completed from reference TRBV7-9 and TRBJ1-1, reads DTGVSQNPRHKITKRGQNVTFRCDPISEHNRLYWYRQTLGQGPEFLTYFQNEAQLEKSRLLSDRFSAERPKGSFSTLEIQRTEQGDSAMYLCASRRTGGTEAFFGQGTRLTVV.

The chain joins TRBV30 to TRBJ2-3; TRBD2 matches 7 bases. Germline V gene sequence: CDR1 GTSNPN, CDR2 SVGIG (reference sequence). The CDR3 length is 15 residues. With V trimmed by 5 bases and J by 1 base, 9 bases remained unmatched. The chain's CDR3 is CAWALGGGGTDTQYF. The CDR3 bases are TGTGCCTGGGCCCTGGGGGGAGGGGGCACAGATACGCAGTATTTT. The complete variable domain, with remaining parts taken from reference TRBV30 and TRBJ2-3, reads SQTIHQWPATLVQPVGSPLSLECTVEGTSNPNLYWYRQAAGRGLQLLFYSVGIGQISSEVPQNLSASRPQDRQFILSSKKLLLSDSGFYLCAWALGGGGTDTQYFGPGTRLTVL.

The gene calls are TRBV16 and TRBJ1-1, with D possibly TRBD1 on 6 matching bases. CDR1 is KGHSY and CDR2 is FQNENV in the germline V gene. V was cut by 2 bases and J by 6 bases, with 7 bases left in between. The CDR3 is 12 residues long. CDR3 sequence reads: CASSQGQPEAFF. As DNA, the CDR3 is TGTGCCAGCAGCCAAGGACAGCCTGAAGCTTTCTTT.

The J gene is TRBJ2-5, the V gene TRBV25-1; the D gene is possibly TRBD1 (6 bases). The CDR3 loop spans 15 amino acids. Trimming removed 3 bases at V and 0 bases at J, with 11 bases between. Germline V CDR1 and CDR2: MGHDK, SYGVNS. Here the CDR3 DNA reads TGTGCCAGCAGTGAGGGGGCCTGGTACCAAGAGACCCAGTACTTC. Encoded protein: CASSEGAWYQETQYF.

This rearrangement joins TRBV12-3 or TRBV12-4 to TRBJ2-1, with 11 bases that match TRBD2. The CDR3 loop spans 15 amino acids. V lost 3 bases to trimming and J lost 8 bases; unmatched junction nucleotides: 6. Written as DNA, the CDR3 is TGTGCCAGCAGTTTTGTAGCGGGAGGGAGGGATGAGCAGTTCTTC. Residues: CASSFVAGGRDEQFF.

The rearrangement links TRBV5-1 to TRBJ2-3; maybe TRBD2 (5 bases). V was clipped by 0 bases and J by 6 bases, with 17 bases between them. Germline CDR1 is SGHRS and CDR2 is YFSETQ. The CDR3 runs 16 residues. CDR3 loop: CASSLAVEVTVDTQYF. The CDR3 DNA is TGCGCCAGCAGCTTGGCCGTGGAGGTCACCGTTGATACGCAGTATTTT.

The chain carries TRBV3-1 and TRBJ2-4; 10 bases fit TRBD2. CDR3 length: 17 residues. Germline V gene sequence: CDR1 LGHDT, CDR2 YNNKEL (reference sequence). The junction had 8 bases not matched to a gene; V was cut back by 4 bases and J by 2 bases. CDR3 residues: CASSPPLAGVTKNIQYF. The CDR3 coding sequence is TGTGCCAGCAGCCCGCCTCTAGCGGGGGTAACCAAAAACATTCAGTACTTC.

The chain uses TRBV12-3 or TRBV12-4 and TRBJ2-2; D is unresolved. The CDR3 has 12 residues. Trimming left V 5 bases short and J 5 bases short, with 6 bases between. The CDR3 loop reads CASSRVTGELFF. The CDR3 nucleotides read TGTGCCAGCAGTCGGGTTACCGGGGAGCTGTTTTTT.

The chain employs TRBV4-3 and TRBJ2-7, with no clear D. This CDR3 is built from 13 residues. Trimming took off 0 bases at V and 5 bases at J, with 8 bases between the two ends. Germline CDR1 reads LGHNA; CDR2 reads YSLEER. Here the CDR3 reads CASSQDMGNEQYF. CDR3 bases: TGCGCCAGCAGCCAAGATATGGGCAACGAGCAGTACTTC.

The J gene is TRBJ2-3, the V gene TRBV5-1, with D tentatively TRBD2 (5 bases). Trimming took off 3 bases at V and 0 bases at J, with 11 bases between the two ends. CDR3 length: 15 residues. The V gene's germline CDR1 is SGHRS and CDR2 YFSETQ. The CDR3 bases are TGCGCCAGCAGCTCAGACTACACTAGCACAGATACGCAGTATTTT. Its protein is CASSSDYTSTDTQYF.

The chain links TRBV5-1 to TRBJ1-1; TRBD1 aligns across 8 bases. Germline CDR1 and CDR2: SGHRS and YFSETQ. V dropped 4 bases and J dropped 4; count of bases not matched to a gene: 0. The CDR3 spans 12 residues. DNA of the CDR3: TGCGCCAGCAGCACAGGGGGCACTGAAGCTTTCTTT. As protein: CASSTGGTEAFF.

V is TRBV5-4 and J is TRBJ2-7, with D possibly TRBD1 on 7 matching bases. V lost 4 bases and J lost 4, with 12 bases in between. CDR3 length equals 13 residues. Germline lookup yields CDR1 SGHNT and CDR2 YYREEE (reference sequence). CDR3 bases: TGTGCCAGCAGCGCGGGACAGCTTTACGAGCAGTACTTC. Translating gives CASSAGQLYEQYF.

J is TRBJ2-7 and V is TRBV6-5; D perhaps matches TRBD1 (6 bases). The CDR3 is made up of 13 amino acids. V lost 6 bases and J lost 3, with 12 bases in between. Looked up from germline, CDR1 is MNHEY and CDR2 is SVGAGI. The CDR3 reads CASSQTDSYEQYF. The CDR3 nucleotides read TGTGCCAGCAGCCAGACGGACAGCTACGAGCAGTACTTC.

The chain is built from TRBV2 and TRBJ1-5; tentatively, D is TRBD1 (6 bases). V gave up 4 bases and J gave up 5 bases, with 27 bases separating them. This CDR3 is 19 amino acids long. Germline V CDR1 and CDR2: SNHLY, FYNNEI. The CDR3 coding sequence is TGTGCCAGCAGTGTAAAGGAAGGGGGTAGGTTCACCCCACATCAGCCCCAGCATTTT. Translating it yields CASSVKEGGRFTPHQPQHF.

This clonotype occurred a few times. The DNA for the CDR3 is TGCAGCGTTCCCACAGGGAACACTGAAGCTTTCTTT. Residues: CSVPTGNTEAFF. The J gene is TRBJ1-1, the V gene TRBV29-1; maybe TRBD1 (5 bases). The CDR3 consists of 12 residues. Germline V CDR1 and CDR2: SQVTM, ANQGSEA. V lost 5 bases and J lost 1, with 8 bases in between.

The CDR3 bases are TGTGCCAGCAGCCCCGATTGGCCGGGACTAGCGGGGGACAATGAGCAGTTCTTC. Translated, it gives CASSPDWPGLAGDNEQFF. This chain links TRBV9 with TRBJ2-1; 14 bases match TRBD2. The CDR3 loop spans 18 amino acids. The V gene's germline CDR1 is SGDLS and CDR2 YYNGEE. J gave up 5 bases and V 4 bases, and 11 bases lay outside the gene matches.

This clonotype was counted a few times. The gene calls are TRBV27 and TRBJ2-1, with D perhaps TRBD1 (6 bases). Germline V gives CDR1 MNHEY, CDR2 SMNVEV (reference sequence). V was cut by 3 bases and J by 5 bases, with 11 bases left in between. The CDR3 is 14 amino acids. CDR3 nucleotide sequence: TGTGCCAGCAGTTTGGGCGGACAGAACAATGAGCAGTTCTTC. Its protein is CASSLGGQNNEQFF.

In this sample, this clonotype turned up once. The rearrangement uses TRBV30 and TRBJ1-1; D is perhaps TRBD1 (6 bases). This CDR3 spans 14 amino acids. From germline, CDR1 is GTSNPN and CDR2 SVGIG (reference sequence). V was pared by 5 bases and J by 0 bases, with 13 bases between. The CDR3 protein is CAWLTGIMNTEAFF. The DNA of the CDR3 is TGTGCCTGGTTAACAGGGATTATGAACACTGAAGCTTTCTTT. The whole variable domain, filled in from reference TRBV30 and TRBJ1-1, reads SQTIHQWPATLVQPVGSPLSLECTVEGTSNPNLYWYRQAAGRGLQLLFYSVGIGQISSEVPQNLSASRPQDRQFILSSKKLLLSDSGFYLCAWLTGIMNTEAFFGQGTRLTVV.

This sequence joins TRBV4-3 and TRBJ1-1, with D tentatively TRBD1 (6 bases). The germline CDR1 and CDR2 sequences are LGHNA and YSLEER. The CDR3 is 15 residues long. Trimming stripped 0 bases from V and 5 bases from J, with 13 bases between. The CDR3 loop is CASSQDPGAQTEAFF. The CDR3 DNA follows: TGCGCCAGCAGCCAAGACCCGGGGGCGCAAACTGAAGCTTTCTTT.

This chain connects TRBV3-1 to TRBJ1-2, with D perhaps matching TRBD1 (5 bases). The germline V gene encodes CDR1 LGHDT and CDR2 YNNKEL (reference sequence). The CDR3 extends over 15 amino acids. V was trimmed by 0 bases and J by 7 bases, leaving 15 bases between them. The CDR3 DNA is TGTGCCAGCAGCCAAGATTACGCGGGGCGCAGTGGCTACACCTTC. Protein product: CASSQDYAGRSGYTF.

V gene TRBV7-9 combines with J gene TRBJ2-1, with D unclear. This CDR3 spans 11 amino acids. Trimming shortened V by 3 bases and J by 8 bases, and 5 bases separated the two germline ends. From germline, CDR1 is SEHNR and CDR2 FQNEAQ (reference sequence). CDR3 amino acids: CASSFWDEQFF. CDR3 nucleotide sequence: TGTGCCAGCAGCTTTTGGGATGAGCAGTTCTTC. Combining the CDR3 with reference TRBV7-9 and TRBJ2-1 gives the whole variable domain DTGVSQNPRHKITKRGQNVTFRCDPISEHNRLYWYRQTLGQGPEFLTYFQNEAQLEKSRLLSDRFSAERPKGSFSTLEIQRTEQGDSAMYLCASSFWDEQFFGPGTRLTVL.

This rearrangement joins TRBV5-4 to TRBJ2-1, with a tentative D call TRBD2 (6 bases). From germline, CDR1 is SGHNT and CDR2 YYREEE (reference sequence). Trimming removed 2 bases from V and 3 bases from J, with 15 bases in between. This CDR3 region has 16 residues. CDR3 sequence: CASSFEGDGSYNEQFF. The CDR3 DNA sequence: TGTGCCAGCAGCTTTGAAGGGGACGGGAGCTACAATGAGCAGTTCTTC.

This chain joins TRBV24-1 and TRBJ2-7; D remains ambiguous. The CDR3 contains 11 residues. V was clipped by 4 bases and J by 12 bases, with 12 bases between them. Germline values: CDR1 KGHDR, CDR2 SFDVKD. The CDR3 DNA follows: TGTGCCACCAGTGAGGGCAGAGGCGGGTACTTC. Amino acid sequence: CATSEGRGGYF.

The chain couples TRBV20-1 to TRBJ2-1; 10 bases line up with TRBD1. This CDR3 spans 17 amino acids. Unmatched junction bases numbered 12, after V lost 4 bases and J lost 3 bases. Germline V gives CDR1 DFQATT, CDR2 SNEGSKA (reference sequence). The CDR3 nucleotides read TGCAGTGCTATACCCGACAGGGGGCAAAACCTCTACAATGAGCAGTTCTTC. Amino acid sequence: CSAIPDRGQNLYNEQFF.

The genes are TRBV12-2 and TRBJ2-7; the table calls TRBD2, which could not be checked here. TRBV12-2 is designated a pseudogene. The length of the CDR3 is 14 residues. Here the CDR3 DNA reads TGTGCAAGTCGCTTAGCGGCGAGGGTCTACGAGCAGTACTTC. The encoded protein is CASRLAARVYEQYF.

The chain recombines TRBV20-1 with TRBJ1-4; D gene uncertain. Per the germline V gene, CDR1 is DFQATT and CDR2 is SNEGSKA (reference sequence). The ends were cut back, 5 bases at V and 5 bases at J, with 3 bases in the middle. The CDR3 contains 10 residues. The CDR3 region is CSAGNEKLFF. The CDR3 coding sequence is TGCAGTGCTGGAAATGAAAAACTGTTTTTT.

This clonotype came up once. The rearrangement links TRBV20-1 to TRBJ2-5; 7 bases are a match to TRBD2. This CDR3 has 15 amino acids. Germline-derived CDR1 and CDR2 are DFQATT and SNEGSKA (reference sequence). The trim removed 1 base at V and 4 bases at J, leaving 9 bases unmatched. The CDR3 nucleotides are TGCAGTGCTAGAGTTGTGGGGGGGGAGACAGAGACCCAGTACTTC. Translated, it gives CSARVVGGETETQYF.